The T cell receptor (beta chain) described here comes from a study of shared clonotypes between healthy human individuals. General observations from the study: Four donors held about 5% of naive CD4 clonotypes in common. Rarefaction indicated that sorted-subset sequencing remained incomplete although depth was large.

Details on this clone: No antigen is known for it.

In the original analysis: Junction-only sequences produced by ImmunoSEQ had no quality scores, so filtering differed. Only in-frame clones appear in the TCRdb table, and some are missing; sequencing was by immunoSEQ multiplex PCR. V and J calls and clone size come straight from that table; D and trimming were deduced from the DNA. The data hold about 960,000 clones, with 76% observed a single time. Every donor was a Caucasian adult from Nashville, Tennessee. The receptor's source is a man aged 18 to 30 in good health. The source material was memory CD4+ T cells sorted from blood. Documented subset: CD45RA-negative fraction.

The CDR3 nucleotides read TGTGCCAGCAGTGAAGCTCGGACGGGGACAGATACGCAGTATTTT. Residues: CASSEARTGTDTQYF. This chain uses TRBV6-1 with TRBJ2-3; possible D gene TRBD2, 5 bases. CDR3 size: 15 residues. Germline CDR1 and CDR2: MNHNS and SASEGT. With 0 bases removed from V and 3 bases from J, the gap between germline ends came to 10 bases.